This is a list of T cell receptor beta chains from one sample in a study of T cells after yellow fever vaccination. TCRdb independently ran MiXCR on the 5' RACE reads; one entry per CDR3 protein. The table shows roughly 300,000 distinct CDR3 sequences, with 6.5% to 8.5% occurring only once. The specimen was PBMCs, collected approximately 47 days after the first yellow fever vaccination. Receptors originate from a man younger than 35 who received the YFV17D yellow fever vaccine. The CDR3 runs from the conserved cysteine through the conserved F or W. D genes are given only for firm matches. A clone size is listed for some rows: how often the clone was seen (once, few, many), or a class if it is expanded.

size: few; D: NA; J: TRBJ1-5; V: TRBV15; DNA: TGTGCCACCAGCCCAGAACCGTGGGAGAATCAGCCCCAGCATTTT; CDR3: CATSPEPWENQPQHF
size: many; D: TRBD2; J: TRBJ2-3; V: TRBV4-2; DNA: TGTGCCAGCAGCCAAGTGACTAGCGGGGGTGCTAGCACAGATACGCAGTATTTT; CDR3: CASSQVTSGGASTDTQYF
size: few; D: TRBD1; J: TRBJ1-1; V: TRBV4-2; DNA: TGTGCCAGCAGCCGGCCCGGACAGGGTGGGACTGAAGCTTTCTTT; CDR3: CASSRPGQGGTEAFF
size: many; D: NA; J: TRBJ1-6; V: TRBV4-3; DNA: TGCGCCAGCAGCCCCTTGCGGGGGAATTCACCCCTCCACTTT; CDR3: CASSPLRGNSPLHF
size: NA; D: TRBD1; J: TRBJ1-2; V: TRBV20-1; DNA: TGCAGTGCCCCAAGAGGGGGCGTGGATGGCTACACCTTC; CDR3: CSAPRGGVDGYTF
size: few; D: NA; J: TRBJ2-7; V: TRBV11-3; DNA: TGTGCCAGCAGCTTAGGGCAGGCGGCGAAGGAGCAGTACTTC; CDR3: CASSLGQAAKEQYF
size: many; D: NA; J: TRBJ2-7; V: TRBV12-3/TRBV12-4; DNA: TGTGCCAGCAGTTTAGTCGGGGGCGAGCAGTACTTC; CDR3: CASSLVGGEQYF
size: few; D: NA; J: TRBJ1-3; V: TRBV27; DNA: TGTGCCAGCAGTGTGACATACTCTGGAAACACCATATATTTT; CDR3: CASSVTYSGNTIYF
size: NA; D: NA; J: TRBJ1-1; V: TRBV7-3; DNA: TGTGCCAGCAGCACTCAGCGGAACACTGAAGCTTTCTTT; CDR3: CASSTQRNTEAFF
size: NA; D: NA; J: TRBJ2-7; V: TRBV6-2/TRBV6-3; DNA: TGTGCCAGCAGTTATAGTTCCGAGCAGTACTTC; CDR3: CASSYSSEQYF
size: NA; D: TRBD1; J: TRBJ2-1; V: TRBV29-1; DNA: TGCAGCGGATCGACAGGGCCCTACAATGAGCAGTTCTTC; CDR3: CSGSTGPYNEQFF
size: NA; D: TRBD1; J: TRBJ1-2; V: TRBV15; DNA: TGTGCCACCAGCAACAGACAGGGGAACTATGGCTACACCTTC; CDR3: CATSNRQGNYGYTF
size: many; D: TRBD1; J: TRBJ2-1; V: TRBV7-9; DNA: TGTGCCAGCAGCTTAGAATTTAAGACAGGGGTATACAATGAGCAGTTCTTC; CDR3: CASSLEFKTGVYNEQFF
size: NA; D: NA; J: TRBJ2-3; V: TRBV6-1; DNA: TGTGCCAGCAGACCACTTTACTTGGGGGATACGCAGTATTTT; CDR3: CASRPLYLGDTQYF
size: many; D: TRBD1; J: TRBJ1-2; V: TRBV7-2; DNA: TGTGCCAGCAGCCGGGGACAGGGTCAGGGCTACACCTTC; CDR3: CASSRGQGQGYTF
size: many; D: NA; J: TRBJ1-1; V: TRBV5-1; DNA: TGCGCCAGCAGCGGGGGGCCGCCTAACACTGAAGCTTTCTTT; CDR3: CASSGGPPNTEAFF
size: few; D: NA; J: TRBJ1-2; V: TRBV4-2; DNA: TGTGCCAGCAGCCGCGGAGACGGTCCGCTTACCTCTAACTATGGCTACACCTTC; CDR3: CASSRGDGPLTSNYGYTF
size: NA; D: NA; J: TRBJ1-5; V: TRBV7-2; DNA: TGTGCCAGCAGCTCCGCGGGGGGTAGCAATCAGCCCCAGCATTTT; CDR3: CASSSAGGSNQPQHF
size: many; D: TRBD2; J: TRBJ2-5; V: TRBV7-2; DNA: TGTGCCAGCAGCATCCCGACTAGCGGCAAGATGACCCAGTACTTC; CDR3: CASSIPTSGKMTQYF
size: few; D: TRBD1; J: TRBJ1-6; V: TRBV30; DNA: TGTGCCTGGAGTGTACTCCCCAGGGGGAATATTTCACCCCTCCACTTT; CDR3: CAWSVLPRGNISPLHF
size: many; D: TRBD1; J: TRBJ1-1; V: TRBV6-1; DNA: TGTGCCAGCAGTCCTCCCGGGAGGGACAGTGAAGCTTTCTTT; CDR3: CASSPPGRDSEAFF
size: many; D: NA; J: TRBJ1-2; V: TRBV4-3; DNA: TGCGCCAGCAGCCAAGATCCACAGGGAAGCTATGGCTACACCTTC; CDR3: CASSQDPQGSYGYTF
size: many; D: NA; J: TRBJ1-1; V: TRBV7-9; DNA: TGTGCCAGCAGCTTGGAAACAACAAACACTGAAGCTTTCTTT; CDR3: CASSLETTNTEAFF
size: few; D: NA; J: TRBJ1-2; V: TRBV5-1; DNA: TGCGCCAGCAGCATACCGGGACATTCAGGGGGCTACACCTTC; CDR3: CASSIPGHSGGYTF
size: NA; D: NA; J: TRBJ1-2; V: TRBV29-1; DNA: TGCAGCGTTGAAGATCGGATCCTTATAAATGGCTACACCTTC; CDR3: CSVEDRILINGYTF
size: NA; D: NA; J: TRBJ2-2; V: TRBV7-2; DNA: TGTGCCAGCAGCTTTCTGGGTCCAGGGAACACCGGGGAGCTGTTTTTT; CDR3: CASSFLGPGNTGELFF
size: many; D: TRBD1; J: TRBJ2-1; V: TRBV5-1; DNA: TGCGCCAGCAGCAAAAGGGACAGCCACAATGAGCAGTTCTTC; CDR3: CASSKRDSHNEQFF
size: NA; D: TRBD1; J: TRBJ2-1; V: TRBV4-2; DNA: TGTGCCAGCAGCCATCCCGGGACAGGTTCCTACAATGAGCAGTTCTTC; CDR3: CASSHPGTGSYNEQFF